Below are 20 T cell receptor beta chains sequenced from a single sample in a study of CD8 T cells in ankylosing spondylitis. General study findings and limits: Characteristic, it appeared, of ankylosing spondylitis blood was a TCR beta motif of roughly eight highly homologous variants.

TCRdb reprocessed the 5' RACE reads with MiXCR, giving one entry per CDR3 protein. Among about 450,000 distinct CDR3 sequences listed, roughly 25% were seen once. Their cognate antigens are unknown. Specimen: blood, either unsorted or a sorted T cell fraction (not recorded which). Receptors were obtained from a male donor with ankylosing spondylitis.

J is TRBJ2-1 and V is TRBV24-1; D is possibly TRBD2 (6 bases). Deletions cut 5 bases from V and 8 bases from J, with 12 bases between. This CDR3 contains 13 residues. Germline lookup yields CDR1 KGHDR and CDR2 SFDVKD. The CDR3 loop reads CATSVGGVYEQFF. The CDR3 region has the DNA TGTGCCACCAGTGTGGGGGGTGTATATGAGCAGTTCTTC.

The chain employs TRBV12-3 or TRBV12-4 and TRBJ2-2; tentatively, D is TRBD2 (6 bases). The CDR3 covers 15 residues. Trimming removed 6 bases at V and 0 bases at J, with 11 bases between. The CDR3 DNA follows: TGTGCCAGCAGACGGACTACTCCGAACACCGGGGAGCTGTTTTTT. Protein sequence: CASRRTTPNTGELFF.

This clonotype was recorded a few times. The chain has TRBV3-1 and TRBJ2-7; TRBD2 agrees at 8 bases. Germline-derived CDR1 and CDR2 are LGHDT and YNNKEL (reference sequence). The CDR3 has 15 residues. J lost 4 bases, V lost 0 bases, and 5 bases had no gene match. The CDR3 nucleotides are TGTGCCAGCAGCCAAGATTATGGCGGGAGGTACGAGCAGTACTTC. Protein sequence: CASSQDYGGRYEQYF.

The CDR3 spells CASSLNSPQETQYF. The CDR3 nucleotides are TGTGCCAGCAGTCTGAATAGCCCACAAGAGACCCAGTACTTC. The rearrangement links TRBV27 to TRBJ2-5; D gene ambiguous. V lost 5 bases and J lost 2, with 12 bases in between. Germline V lookup: CDR1 MNHEY, CDR2 SMNVEV (reference sequence). The CDR3 runs 14 residues.

This clonotype has only a few counts. The gene calls are TRBV24-1 and TRBJ2-2; D is possibly TRBD1 (5 bases). The CDR3 sequence is 18 residues long. The germline CDR1 and CDR2 sequences are KGHDR and SFDVKD. V lost 6 bases and J lost 1, with 20 bases in between. CDR3 DNA sequence: TGTGCCACCAGTACTCCGATGGGGCGGACACAGAACACCGGGGAGCTGTTTTTT. Encoded protein: CATSTPMGRTQNTGELFF.

The sample holds many counts of this clonotype. The chain employs TRBV3-1 and TRBJ1-1; D remains unclear. There are 15 residues in the CDR3. The V gene's germline CDR1 is LGHDT and CDR2 YNNKEL (reference sequence). Trimming removed 0 bases at V and 2 bases at J, with 10 bases between. The CDR3 is CASSQELGRNTEAFF. The CDR3 coding sequence is TGTGCCAGCAGCCAAGAGCTGGGCCGTAACACTGAAGCTTTCTTT.

Only a few counts were recorded for this clonotype. The genes are TRBV5-6 and TRBJ2-3; no definite D call. This CDR3 has 13 residues. Germline loops: CDR1 SGHDT, CDR2 YYEEEE. Trimming left V 1 base short and J 4 bases short, with 7 bases between. The CDR3: CASSLRVADTQYF. The CDR3 nucleotides are TGTGCCAGCAGCTTGCGGGTTGCAGATACGCAGTATTTT.

This clonotype was counted a few times. The CDR3 DNA reads TGTGCCAGCAGTTTTCAGGCCTACTATGGCTACACCTTC. Amino acids: CASSFQAYYGYTF. The rearrangement joins TRBV12-3 or TRBV12-4 to TRBJ1-2; D is unresolved. Trimming took off 3 bases at V and 3 bases at J, with 8 bases between the two ends. The CDR3 extends over 13 amino acids.

The V and J genes are TRBV11-2 and TRBJ1-1, with D possibly being TRBD1 (5 bases). V shed 4 bases and J shed 12 bases, with 21 bases lying between them. CDR3 size: 14 residues. In germline, CDR1 is SGHAT, CDR2 FQNNGV. CDR3 region: CASSSTDGGLVTFF. Here the CDR3 DNA reads TGTGCCAGCAGCTCCACGGACGGGGGATTAGTGACTTTCTTT.

This rearrangement joins TRBV12-3 or TRBV12-4 to TRBJ2-3, with D perhaps TRBD1 or TRBD2 (6 bases each). CDR3 size: 14 residues. Trimming removed 4 bases from V and 5 bases from J, with 13 bases in between. This CDR3 is CASSSWGAIDTQYF. In DNA, the CDR3 is TGTGCCAGCAGTTCCTGGGGGGCCATAGATACGCAGTATTTT.

This clonotype was counted between two and nine times. The V and J genes are TRBV24-1 and TRBJ2-3; TRBD2 might be the D (5 bases). This CDR3 contains 15 residues. Germline lookup yields CDR1 KGHDR and CDR2 SFDVKD. The germline V and J ends were trimmed by 5 bases and 0 bases, with 11 bases remaining between them. As DNA, the CDR3 is TGTGCCACCAGTGCTAAACTAGGGAGCACAGATACGCAGTATTTT. It yields the protein CATSAKLGSTDTQYF.

The V call is TRBV29-1, the J call TRBJ1-4; maybe TRBD1 (5 bases). Germline CDR1 and CDR2: SQVTM and ANQGSEA. V dropped 6 bases and J dropped 7 bases, with 12 bases sitting between them. This CDR3 comprises 12 residues. CDR3 in amino acids: CSVTRGGEKLFF. The CDR3 DNA reads TGCAGCGTGACGAGGGGTGGTGAAAAACTGTTTTTT.

This clonotype has a handful of counts. The J gene is TRBJ1-6, the V gene TRBV2, with a tentative D call TRBD1 (5 bases). Germline V gives CDR1 SNHLY, CDR2 FYNNEI. V gave up 7 bases and J gave up 10 bases, with 11 bases separating them. This CDR3 region has 12 residues. The chain's CDR3 is CASNERDSPLHF. DNA for the CDR3: TGTGCCAGCAACGAGAGGGACTCACCCCTCCACTTT.

The chain recombines TRBV20-1 with TRBJ2-1, with TRBD1 as a possible D gene (5 bases). The germline V gene has CDR1 DFQATT and CDR2 SNEGSKA (reference sequence). V shed 1 base and J shed 8 bases, with 6 bases lying between them. CDR3 size: 11 residues. The DNA of the CDR3 is TGCAGTGCTAGAGGCAGGGATGAGCAGTTCTTC. This translates into CSARGRDEQFF.

The chain couples TRBV12-3 or TRBV12-4 to TRBJ2-2, with 7 bases that match TRBD2. The length of the CDR3 is 14 residues. The junction had 5 bases not matched to a gene; V was cut back by 7 bases and J by 3 bases. This chain's CDR3 is CASNPRGDTGELFF. The CDR3 coding sequence is TGTGCCAGCAACCCCCGGGGGGACACCGGGGAGCTGTTTTTT.

In its sample, this clonotype was seen a few times. The V gene is TRBV4-2, the J gene TRBJ2-1, with a weak D call TRBD2 (6 bases). Germline V gene lookup returns CDR1 LGHNA and CDR2 YNFKEQ. The length of the CDR3 is 15 residues. With 1 base removed from V and 5 bases from J, the gap between germline ends came to 12 bases. CDR3 DNA sequence: TGTGCCAGCAGCCAAGGCGGGGCTGGGGACAATGAGCAGTTCTTC. This gives the protein CASSQGGAGDNEQFF.

The chain has TRBV18 and TRBJ1-3, with D unresolved. The germline gives CDR1 KGHSH, CDR2 LQKENI. CDR3 length: 13 amino acids. Trimming took off 6 bases at V and 4 bases at J, with 10 bases between the two ends. The CDR3 region is CASSTSPGNTIYF. The CDR3 DNA is TGTGCCAGCTCGACAAGTCCAGGAAACACCATATATTTT. The whole variable domain, filled in from reference TRBV18 and TRBJ1-3, reads NAGVMQNPRHLVRRRGQEARLRCSPMKGHSHVYWYRQLPEEGLKFMVYLQKENIIDESGMPKERFSAEFPKEGPSILRIQQVVRGDSAAYFCASSTSPGNTIYFGEGSWLTVV.

This clonotype was observed a few times. The chain uses TRBV27 and TRBJ2-1; D call uncertain. The V gene's germline CDR1 is MNHEY and CDR2 SMNVEV (reference sequence). The CDR3 length is 14 residues. The V and J ends lost 3 bases and 3 bases respectively, with 9 bases between them. In DNA form, the CDR3 reads TGTGCCAGCAGTTTTCGCGGATTCTACAATGAGCAGTTCTTC. Protein sequence: CASSFRGFYNEQFF.

V gene TRBV10-1 combines with J gene TRBJ1-5; TRBD1 agrees at 9 bases. Germline lookup yields CDR1 WNHNN and CDR2 SYGVQD (reference sequence). The V gene end was trimmed by 0 bases and the J gene end by 0 bases; junction bases not matched to a gene: 6. This CDR3 spans 18 amino acids. The CDR3 DNA reads as TGCGCCAGCAGTGAGTCGGGACAGGGTGAGAGTAGCAATCAGCCCCAGCATTTT. It specifies CASSESGQGESSNQPQHF.

The chain has TRBV11-3 and TRBJ2-1; 8 bases fit TRBD1. Losses at the gene ends were 5 bases for V and 3 bases for J; bases not matched to a gene: 6. The CDR3 contains 15 residues. Germline CDR1 reads SGHNT; CDR2 reads YENEEA. CDR3: CASSARQGFYNEQFF. The CDR3 DNA sequence: TGTGCCAGCAGCGCCCGACAGGGGTTCTACAATGAGCAGTTCTTC. Full variable domain (outside the CDR3, taken from reference TRBV11-3 and TRBJ2-1): EAGVVQSPRYKIIEKKQPVAFWCNPISGHNTLYWYLQNLGQGPELLIRYENEEAVDDSQLPKDRFSAERLKGVDSTLKIQPAELGDSAVYLCASSARQGFYNEQFFGPGTRLTVL.